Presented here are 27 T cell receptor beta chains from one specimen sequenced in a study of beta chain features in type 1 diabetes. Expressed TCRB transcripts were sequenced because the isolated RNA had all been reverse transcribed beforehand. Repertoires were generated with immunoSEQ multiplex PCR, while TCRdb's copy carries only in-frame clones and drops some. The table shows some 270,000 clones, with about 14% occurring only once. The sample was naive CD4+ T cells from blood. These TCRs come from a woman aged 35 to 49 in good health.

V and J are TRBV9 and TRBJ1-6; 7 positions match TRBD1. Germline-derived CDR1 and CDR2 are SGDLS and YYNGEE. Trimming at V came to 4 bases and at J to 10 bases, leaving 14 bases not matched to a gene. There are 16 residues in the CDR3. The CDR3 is CASSFGTGERGSPLHF. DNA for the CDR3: TGTGCCAGCAGCTTCGGAACAGGGGAAAGGGGATCACCCCTCCACTTT.

The CDR3, as DNA: TGTGCCAGCAGCTACAGGCCCAAGGGCTACAATGAGCAGTTCTTC. Amino acids: CASSYRPKGYNEQFF. V and J are TRBV5-6 and TRBJ2-1; tentative D call: TRBD1 (5 bases). Trimming pared 3 bases from V and 3 bases from J, leaving 13 bases between. The CDR3 is 15 residues long. The germline gives CDR1 SGHDT, CDR2 YYEEEE.

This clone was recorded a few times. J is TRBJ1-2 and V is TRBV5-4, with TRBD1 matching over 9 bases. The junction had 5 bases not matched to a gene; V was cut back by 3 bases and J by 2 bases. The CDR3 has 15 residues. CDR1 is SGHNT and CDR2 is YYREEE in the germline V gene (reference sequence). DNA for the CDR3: TGTGCCAGCAGCTCGAGGACAGGGGCCAACTATGGCTACACCTTC. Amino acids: CASSSRTGANYGYTF.

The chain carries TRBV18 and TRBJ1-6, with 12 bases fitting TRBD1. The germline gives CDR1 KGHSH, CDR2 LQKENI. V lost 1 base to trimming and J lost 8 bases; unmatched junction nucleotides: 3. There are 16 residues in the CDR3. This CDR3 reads CASSPLGTGGDSPLHF. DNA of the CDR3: TGTGCCAGCTCACCACTTGGGACAGGGGGCGATTCACCCCTCCACTTT. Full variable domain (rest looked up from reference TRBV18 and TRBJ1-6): NAGVMQNPRHLVRRRGQEARLRCSPMKGHSHVYWYRQLPEEGLKFMVYLQKENIIDESGMPKERFSAEFPKEGPSILRIQQVVRGDSAAYFCASSPLGTGGDSPLHFGNGTRLTVT.

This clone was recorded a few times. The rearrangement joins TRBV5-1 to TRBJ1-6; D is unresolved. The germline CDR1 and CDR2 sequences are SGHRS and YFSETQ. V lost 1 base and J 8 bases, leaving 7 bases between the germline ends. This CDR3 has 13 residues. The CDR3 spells CASSLTDDSPLHF. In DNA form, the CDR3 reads TGCGCCAGCAGCTTGACAGATGATTCACCCCTCCACTTT.

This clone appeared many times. CDR3 sequence (DNA): TGTGCCACCAGCAGAGATTGGGGCGACAATGAGCAGTTCTTC. As protein: CATSRDWGDNEQFF. This chain links TRBV15 with TRBJ2-1; weak D call: TRBD1 (5 bases). Trimming cost V 0 bases and J 5 bases, with 8 bases left between them. Germline values: CDR1 LNHNV, CDR2 YYDKDF (reference sequence). There are 14 residues in the CDR3.

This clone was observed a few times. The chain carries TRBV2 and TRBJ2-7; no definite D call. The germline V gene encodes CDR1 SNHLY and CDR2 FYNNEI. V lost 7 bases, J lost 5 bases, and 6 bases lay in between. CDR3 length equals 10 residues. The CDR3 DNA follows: TGTGCCAGCAAGCCCGACGAGCAGTACTTC. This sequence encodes CASKPDEQYF. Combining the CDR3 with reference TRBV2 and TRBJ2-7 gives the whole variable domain EPEVTQTPSHQVTQMGQEVILRCVPISNHLYFYWYRQILGQKVEFLVSFYNNEISEKSEIFDDQFSVERPDGSNFTLKIRSTKLEDSAMYFCASKPDEQYFGPGTRLTVT.

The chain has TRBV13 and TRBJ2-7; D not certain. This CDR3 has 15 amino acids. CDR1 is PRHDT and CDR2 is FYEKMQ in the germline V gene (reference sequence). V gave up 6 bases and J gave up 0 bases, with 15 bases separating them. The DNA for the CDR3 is TGTGCCAGCAGTTTTGGCCAGGTTTCCTCCTACGAGCAGTACTTC. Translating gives CASSFGQVSSYEQYF.

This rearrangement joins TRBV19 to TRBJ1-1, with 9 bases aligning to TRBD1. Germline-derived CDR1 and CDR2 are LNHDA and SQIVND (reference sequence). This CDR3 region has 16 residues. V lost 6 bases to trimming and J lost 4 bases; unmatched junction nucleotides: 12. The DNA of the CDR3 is TGTGCCAGTAGCCTTAGGACAGGGGTCGGTGGCACTGAAGCTTTCTTT. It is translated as CASSLRTGVGGTEAFF.

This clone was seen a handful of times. CDR3 nucleotides: TGTGCCAGTATGGGACAGTATAGCAATCAGCCCCAGCATTTT. It codes for CASMGQYSNQPQHF. V and J are TRBV19 and TRBJ1-5, with 7 bases aligning to TRBD1. V lost 7 bases, J lost 0 bases, and 3 bases stayed unmatched. Germline loops: CDR1 LNHDA, CDR2 SQIVND (reference sequence). The CDR3 extends over 14 amino acids.

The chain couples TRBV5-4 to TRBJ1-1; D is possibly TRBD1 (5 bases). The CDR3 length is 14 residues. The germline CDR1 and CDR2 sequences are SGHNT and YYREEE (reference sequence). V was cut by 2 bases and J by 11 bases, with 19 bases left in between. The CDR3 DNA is TGTGCCAGCAGCTTAGAATTGGGAGGGGAGAGGGCTTTCTTT. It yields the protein CASSLELGGERAFF.

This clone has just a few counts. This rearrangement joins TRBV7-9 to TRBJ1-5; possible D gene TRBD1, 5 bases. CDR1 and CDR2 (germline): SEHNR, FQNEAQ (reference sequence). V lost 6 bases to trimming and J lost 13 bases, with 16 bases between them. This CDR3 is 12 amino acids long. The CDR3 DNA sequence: TGTGCCAGCAGTCCTACCGGCAAGGGGCAGCATTTT. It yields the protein CASSPTGKGQHF.

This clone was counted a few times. This CDR3 reads CASSPRQGNPPNEQFF. In DNA form, the CDR3 reads TGTGCCAGCAGCCCCAGACAGGGTAATCCACCCAATGAGCAGTTCTTC. The genes are TRBV7-2 and TRBJ2-1; the match to TRBD1 covers 7 bases. Germline CDR1 SGHTA, CDR2 FQGNSA. The CDR3 loop spans 16 amino acids. V was clipped by 5 bases and J by 6 bases; unmatched bases: 13.

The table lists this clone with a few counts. The CDR3 coding sequence is TGCGCCAGCGGCCGGGACAGCAAAAACATTCAGTACTTC. It codes for CASGRDSKNIQYF. The rearrangement links TRBV5-1 to TRBJ2-4, with 7 bases aligning to TRBD1. Per the germline V gene, CDR1 is SGHRS and CDR2 is YFSETQ. The CDR3 runs to 13 residues. The J segment lost 3 bases and the V segment lost 7 bases, leaving 4 bases of the junction unmatched.

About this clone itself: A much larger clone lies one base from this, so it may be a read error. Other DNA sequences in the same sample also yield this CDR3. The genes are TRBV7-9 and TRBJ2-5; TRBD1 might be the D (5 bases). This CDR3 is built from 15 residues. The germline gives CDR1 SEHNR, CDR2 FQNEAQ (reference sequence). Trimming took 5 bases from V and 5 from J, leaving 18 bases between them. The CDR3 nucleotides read TGTGCCAGCAGCGCAGGGAAGGGGCATGTGGAGACCCAGTACTTC. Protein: CASSAGKGHVETQYF.

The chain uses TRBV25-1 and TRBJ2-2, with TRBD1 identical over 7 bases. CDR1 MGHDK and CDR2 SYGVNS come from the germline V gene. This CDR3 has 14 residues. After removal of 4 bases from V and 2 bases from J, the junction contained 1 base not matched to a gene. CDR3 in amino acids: CASSGQGNTGELFF. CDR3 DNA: TGTGCCAGCAGTGGACAGGGTAACACCGGGGAGCTGTTTTTT.

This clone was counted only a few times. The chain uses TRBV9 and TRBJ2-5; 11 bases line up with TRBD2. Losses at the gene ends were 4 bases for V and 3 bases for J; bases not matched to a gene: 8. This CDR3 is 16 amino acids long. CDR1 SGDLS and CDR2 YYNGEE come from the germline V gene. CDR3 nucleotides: TGTGCCAGCAGCCCTAGCGGGGGGACTCTCGAAGAGACCCAGTACTTC. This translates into CASSPSGGTLEETQYF.

The CDR3 DNA sequence: TGCGCCAGCAGTGAGTCGTATGGCGGGGGGGGGAATGAGCAGTTCTTC. This encodes CASSESYGGGGNEQFF. The chain employs TRBV10-1 and TRBJ2-1, with 9 nucleotides matching TRBD2. Per germline, CDR1 WNHNN and CDR2 SYGVQD (reference sequence). CDR3 length equals 16 residues. The junction had 7 bases not matched to a gene; V was cut back by 0 bases and J by 7 bases.

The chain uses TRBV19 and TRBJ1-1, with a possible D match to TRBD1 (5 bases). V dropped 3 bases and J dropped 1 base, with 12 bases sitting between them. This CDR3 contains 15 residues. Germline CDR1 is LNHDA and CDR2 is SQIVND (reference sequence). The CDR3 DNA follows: TGTGCCAGTAGTATCCGGGGACTCCGGAACACTGAAGCTTTCTTT. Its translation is CASSIRGLRNTEAFF.

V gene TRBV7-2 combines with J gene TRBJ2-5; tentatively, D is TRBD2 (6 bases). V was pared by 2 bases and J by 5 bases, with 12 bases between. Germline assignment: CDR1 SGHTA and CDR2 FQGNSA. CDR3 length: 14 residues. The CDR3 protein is CASSLWGVGETQYF. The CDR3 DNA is TGTGCCAGCAGCTTATGGGGGGTCGGGGAGACCCAGTACTTC.

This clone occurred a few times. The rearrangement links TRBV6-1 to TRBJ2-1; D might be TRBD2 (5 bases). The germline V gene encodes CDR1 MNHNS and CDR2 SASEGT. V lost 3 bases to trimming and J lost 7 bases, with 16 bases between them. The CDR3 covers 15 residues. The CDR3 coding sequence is TGTGCCAGCAGTGACAATCCGGGATACGCAAATGAGCAGTTCTTC. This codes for CASSDNPGYANEQFF.

This CDR3 reads CASSQALLAGGPNEQFF. The CDR3 nucleotides read TGTGCCAGCAGCCAAGCTTTACTAGCGGGGGGCCCCAATGAGCAGTTCTTC. V gene TRBV14 combines with J gene TRBJ2-1, with 12 bases identical to TRBD2. The CDR3 is 17 amino acids. Germline-derived CDR1 and CDR2 are SGHDN and FVKESK. V lost 1 base and J lost 6; bases outside the gene matches: 7.

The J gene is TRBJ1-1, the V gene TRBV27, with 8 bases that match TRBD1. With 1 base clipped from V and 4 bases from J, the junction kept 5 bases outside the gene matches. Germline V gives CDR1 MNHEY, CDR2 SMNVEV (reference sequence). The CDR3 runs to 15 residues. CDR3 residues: CASSLWHRGSTEAFF. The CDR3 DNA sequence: TGTGCCAGCAGTTTATGGCACAGGGGGAGCACTGAAGCTTTCTTT.

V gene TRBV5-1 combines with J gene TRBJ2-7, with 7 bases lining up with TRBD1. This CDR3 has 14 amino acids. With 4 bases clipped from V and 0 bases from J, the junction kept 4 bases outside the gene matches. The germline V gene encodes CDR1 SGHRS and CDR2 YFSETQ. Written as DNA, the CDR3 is TGCGCCAGCAGCCGGGGACAGAGCTCCTACGAGCAGTACTTC. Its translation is CASSRGQSSYEQYF.

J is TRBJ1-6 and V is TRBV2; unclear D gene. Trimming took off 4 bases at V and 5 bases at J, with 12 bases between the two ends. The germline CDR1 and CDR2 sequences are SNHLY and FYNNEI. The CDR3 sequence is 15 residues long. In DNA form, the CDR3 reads TGTGCCAGCAGTGCAGTGGACTCACATAATTCACCCCTCCACTTT. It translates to CASSAVDSHNSPLHF.

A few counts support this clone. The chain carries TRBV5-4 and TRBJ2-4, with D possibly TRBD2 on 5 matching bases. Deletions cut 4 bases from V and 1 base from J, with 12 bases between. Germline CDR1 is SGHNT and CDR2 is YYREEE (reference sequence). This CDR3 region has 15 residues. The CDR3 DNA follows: TGTGCCAGCAGCGAGGGTCGTTTGGCCAAAAACATTCAGTACTTC. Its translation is CASSEGRLAKNIQYF.

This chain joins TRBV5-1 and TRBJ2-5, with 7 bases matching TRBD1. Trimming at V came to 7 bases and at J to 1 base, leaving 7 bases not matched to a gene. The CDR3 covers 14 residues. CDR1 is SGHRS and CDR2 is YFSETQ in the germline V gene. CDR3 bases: TGCGCCAGCGGTAGACAGGGTGTCCAAGAGACCCAGTACTTC. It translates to CASGRQGVQETQYF.